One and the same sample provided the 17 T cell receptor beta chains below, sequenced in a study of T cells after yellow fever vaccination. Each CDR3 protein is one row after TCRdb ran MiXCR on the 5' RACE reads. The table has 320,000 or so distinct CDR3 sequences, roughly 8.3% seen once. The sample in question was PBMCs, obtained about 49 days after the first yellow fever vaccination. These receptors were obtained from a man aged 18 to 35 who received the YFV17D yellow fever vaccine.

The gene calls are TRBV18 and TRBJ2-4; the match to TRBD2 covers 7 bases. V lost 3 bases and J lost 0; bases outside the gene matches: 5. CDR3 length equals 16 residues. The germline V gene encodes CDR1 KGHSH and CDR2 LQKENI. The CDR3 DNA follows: TGTGCCAGCTCACCGCCGGGGGGAGTAGCCAAAAACATTCAGTACTTC. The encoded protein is CASSPPGGVAKNIQYF.

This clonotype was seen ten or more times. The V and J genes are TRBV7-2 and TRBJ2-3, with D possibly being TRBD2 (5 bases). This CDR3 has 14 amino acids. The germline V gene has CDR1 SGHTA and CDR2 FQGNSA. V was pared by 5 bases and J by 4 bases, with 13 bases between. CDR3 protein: CASSALLLADTQYF. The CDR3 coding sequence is TGTGCCAGCAGCGCCCTTTTACTAGCAGATACGCAGTATTTT.

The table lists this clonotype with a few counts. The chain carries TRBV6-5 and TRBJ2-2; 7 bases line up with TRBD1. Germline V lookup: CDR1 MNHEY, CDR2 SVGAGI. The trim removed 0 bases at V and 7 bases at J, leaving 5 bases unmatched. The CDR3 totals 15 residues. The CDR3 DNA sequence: TGTGCCAGCAGTTACTCGACAGGGCAGGGCGGGGAGCTGTTTTTT. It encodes CASSYSTGQGGELFF.

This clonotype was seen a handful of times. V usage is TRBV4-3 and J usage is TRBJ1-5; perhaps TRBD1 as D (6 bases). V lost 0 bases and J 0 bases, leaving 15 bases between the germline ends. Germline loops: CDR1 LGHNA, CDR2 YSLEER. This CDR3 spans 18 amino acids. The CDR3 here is CASSQDGPGAYSNQPQHF. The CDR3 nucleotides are TGCGCCAGCAGCCAAGATGGTCCAGGGGCCTATAGCAATCAGCCCCAGCATTTT.

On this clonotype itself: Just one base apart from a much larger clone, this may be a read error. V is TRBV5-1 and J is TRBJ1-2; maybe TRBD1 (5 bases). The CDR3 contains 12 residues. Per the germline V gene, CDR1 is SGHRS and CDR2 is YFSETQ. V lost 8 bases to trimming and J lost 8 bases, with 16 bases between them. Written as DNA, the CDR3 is TGCGCCAGAAGCCGGGACGGTGAAGGCTACACCTTC. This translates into CARSRDGEGYTF.

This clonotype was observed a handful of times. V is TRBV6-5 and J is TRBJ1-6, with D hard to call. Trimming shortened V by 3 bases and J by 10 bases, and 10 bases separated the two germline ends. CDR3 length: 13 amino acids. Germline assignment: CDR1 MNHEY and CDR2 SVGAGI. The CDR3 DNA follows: TGTGCCAGCAGTTATCTGGTCGGATCACCCCTCCACTTT. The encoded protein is CASSYLVGSPLHF.

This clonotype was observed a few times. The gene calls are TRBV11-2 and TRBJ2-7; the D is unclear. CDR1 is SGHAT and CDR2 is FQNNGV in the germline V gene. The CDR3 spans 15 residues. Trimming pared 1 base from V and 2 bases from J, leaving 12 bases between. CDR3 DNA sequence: TGTGCCAGCAGCTTAGGAGTACGAGCTACCTACGAGCAGTACTTC. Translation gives CASSLGVRATYEQYF. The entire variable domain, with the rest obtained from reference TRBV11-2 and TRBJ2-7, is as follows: EAGVAQSPRYKIIEKRQSVAFWCNPISGHATLYWYQQILGQGPKLLIQFQNNGVVDDSQLPKDRFSAERLKGVDSTLKIQPAKLEDSAVYLCASSLGVRATYEQYFGPGTRLTVT.

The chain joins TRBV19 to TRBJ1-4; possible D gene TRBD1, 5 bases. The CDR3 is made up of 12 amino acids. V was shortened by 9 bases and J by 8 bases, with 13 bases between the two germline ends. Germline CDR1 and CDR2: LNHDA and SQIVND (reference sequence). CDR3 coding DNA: TGTGCCAGCGGGCGTAGGGGAGAAAAACTGTTTTTT. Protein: CASGRRGEKLFF. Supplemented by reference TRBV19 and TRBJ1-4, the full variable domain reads DGGITQSPKYLFRKEGQNVTLSCEQNLNHDAMYWYRQDPGQGLRLIYYSQIVNDFQKGDIAEGYSVSREKKESFPLTVTSAQKNPTAFYLCASGRRGEKLFFGSGTQLSVL.

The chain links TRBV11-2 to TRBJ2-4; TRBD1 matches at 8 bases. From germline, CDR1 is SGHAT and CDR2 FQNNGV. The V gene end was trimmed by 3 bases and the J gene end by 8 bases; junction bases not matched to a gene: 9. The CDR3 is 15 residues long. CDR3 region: CASSLLGTGEYIQYF. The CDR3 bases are TGTGCCAGCAGCTTGTTAGGGACAGGAGAGTACATTCAGTACTTC.

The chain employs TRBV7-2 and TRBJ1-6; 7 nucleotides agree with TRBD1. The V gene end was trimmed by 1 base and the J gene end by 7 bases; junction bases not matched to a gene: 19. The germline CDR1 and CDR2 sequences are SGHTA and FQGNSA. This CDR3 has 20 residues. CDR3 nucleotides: TGTGCCAGCAGCTTAGTGATTATAGTCAGCTGGGACAGCGCCAATTCACCCCTCCACTTT. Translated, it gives CASSLVIIVSWDSANSPLHF. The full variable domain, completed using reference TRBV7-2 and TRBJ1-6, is GAGVSQSPSNKVTEKGKDVELRCDPISGHTALYWYRQSLGQGLEFLIYFQGNSAPDKSGLPSDRFSAERTGGSVSTLTIQRTQQEDSAVYLCASSLVIIVSWDSANSPLHFGNGTRLTVT.

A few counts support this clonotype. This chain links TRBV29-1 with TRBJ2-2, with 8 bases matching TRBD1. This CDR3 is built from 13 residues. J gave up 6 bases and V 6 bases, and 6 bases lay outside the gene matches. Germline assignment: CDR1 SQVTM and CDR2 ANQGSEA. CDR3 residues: CSVTGQGPGELFF. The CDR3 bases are TGCAGCGTGACAGGACAGGGTCCCGGGGAGCTGTTTTTT.

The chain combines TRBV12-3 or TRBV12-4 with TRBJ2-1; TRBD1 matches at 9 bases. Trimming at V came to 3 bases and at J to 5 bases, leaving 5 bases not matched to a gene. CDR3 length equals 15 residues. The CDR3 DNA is TGTGCCAGCAGTTTGGGACAGGGTAGGAACAATGAGCAGTTCTTC. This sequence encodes CASSLGQGRNNEQFF.

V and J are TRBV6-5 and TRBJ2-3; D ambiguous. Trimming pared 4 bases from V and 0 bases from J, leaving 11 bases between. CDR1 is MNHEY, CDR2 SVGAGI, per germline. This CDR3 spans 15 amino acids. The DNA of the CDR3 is TGTGCCAGCAGTTCTGGAGACGGTAGCACAGATACGCAGTATTTT. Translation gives CASSSGDGSTDTQYF.

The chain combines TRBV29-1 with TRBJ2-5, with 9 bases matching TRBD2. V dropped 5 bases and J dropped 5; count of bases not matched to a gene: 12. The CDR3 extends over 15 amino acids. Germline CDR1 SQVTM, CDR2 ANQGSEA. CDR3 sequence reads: CSVWGSGGPGETQYF. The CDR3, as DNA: TGCAGCGTTTGGGGTAGCGGGGGCCCTGGGGAGACCCAGTACTTC. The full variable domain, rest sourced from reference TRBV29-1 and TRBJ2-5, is SAVISQKPSRDICQRGTSLTIQCQVDSQVTMMFWYRQQPGQSLTLIATANQGSEATYESGFVIDKFPISRPNLTFSTLTVSNMSPEDSSIYLCSVWGSGGPGETQYFGPGTRLLVL.

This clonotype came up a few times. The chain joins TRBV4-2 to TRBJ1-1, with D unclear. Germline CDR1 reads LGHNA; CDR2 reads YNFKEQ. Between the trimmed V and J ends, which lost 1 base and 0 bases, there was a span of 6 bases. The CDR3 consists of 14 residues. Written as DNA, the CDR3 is TGTGCCAGCAGCCAAGGGCCAATGAACACTGAAGCTTTCTTT. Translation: CASSQGPMNTEAFF.

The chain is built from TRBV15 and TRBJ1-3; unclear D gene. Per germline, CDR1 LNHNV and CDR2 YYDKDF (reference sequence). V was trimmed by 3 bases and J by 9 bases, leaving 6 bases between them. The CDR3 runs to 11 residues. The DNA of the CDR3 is TGTGCCACCAGCAGTGCGAGCACCATATATTTT. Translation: CATSSASTIYF.

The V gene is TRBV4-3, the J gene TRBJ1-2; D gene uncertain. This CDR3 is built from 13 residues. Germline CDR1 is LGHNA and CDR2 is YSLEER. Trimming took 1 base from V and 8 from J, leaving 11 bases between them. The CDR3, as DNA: TGCGCCAGCAGCCAAGGCGAGGGCATGGGCTACACCTTC. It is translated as CASSQGEGMGYTF.